This T cell receptor beta chain derives from a study of identifying expanded T cells in peripheral blood. Findings and caveats of the study: About 1.2 clones differed between technical replicates, versus 16.4 and 19 over time. Across healthy donors, higher total template counts meant significantly greater two-week count variance.

Data came from immunoSEQ multiplex PCR; TCRdb stores just in-frame clones and leaves some out. Among approximately 63,000 clones, 87% were seen once, and the ten largest hold just over 4.5%. V shed 6 bases and J 4 bases; nucleotides not matched to a gene: 7. The CDR3 runs 15 residues. CDR1 SGHRS and CDR2 YFSETQ come from the germline V gene. Note on this clone: The antigen is undetermined.

The sequenced sample was blood. The chain carries TRBV5-1 and TRBJ2-1; 10 nucleotides match TRBD2. This clonotype was sampled from a person aged 18 to 70 in good health. The CDR3 coding sequence is TGCGCCAGCACTCCAGCTAGCGGGAGTTACAATGAGCAGTTCTTC. Protein sequence: CASTPASGSYNEQFF.